The 32 T cell receptor beta chains below all came from one sample that was sequenced in a study of blood T cells in healthy people across ages. Next came a second PCR, run for about 6 to 12 cycles, which used a sample-barcoded 5' primer along with a J-beta primer mix. TCRdb reprocessed the 5' RACE reads via MiXCR and lists one record per CDR3 protein. The sample carries 1.4 million or so distinct CDR3 sequences, around 40% recorded once. Sequencing was performed on blood. The receptors were gathered from a woman under 30 in good health.

This clonotype was detected ten times or more. This chain joins TRBV7-2 and TRBJ1-1, with a possible D match to TRBD1 (6 bases). This CDR3 region has 14 residues. Trimming cost V 6 bases and J 5 bases, with 16 bases left between them. CDR1 and CDR2 (germline): SGHTA, FQGNSA. The CDR3 reads CASSLAGAGTEAFF. The DNA of the CDR3 is TGTGCCAGCAGTTTGGCAGGGGCAGGTACTGAAGCTTTCTTT.

This clonotype turned up a few times. The rearrangement uses TRBV6-2 or TRBV6-3 and TRBJ2-7; tentatively, D is TRBD1 (6 bases). The CDR3 has 12 residues. The germline V gene encodes CDR1 MNHEY and CDR2 SVGEGT. V shed 6 bases and J shed 6 bases, with 12 bases lying between them. The CDR3 reads CASRTTGTEQYF. CDR3 in DNA: TGTGCCAGCAGAACCACAGGGACCGAGCAGTACTTC.

Notes on this clonotype: This may arise from a read error, as a much more abundant clone is one base away. This chain connects TRBV24-1 to TRBJ2-5; D could derive from TRBD1 or TRBD2 (5 bases each). Germline CDR1 reads KGHDR; CDR2 reads SFDVKD. CDR3 length equals 14 residues. CDR3 nucleotide sequence: TGTGCCGCCAGTGATCCGAGGGGTGTTGAGACCCAGTACTTC. Amino acid sequence: CAASDPRGVETQYF.

In regard to this clonotype: This may stem from a read error, because a much larger clone lies one nucleotide away. V usage is TRBV4-3 and J usage is TRBJ2-3; TRBD2 matches at 7 bases. The CDR3 consists of 15 residues. Trimming at V came to 0 bases and at J to 8 bases, leaving 8 bases not matched to a gene. CDR1 and CDR2 from the germline V gene are LGHNA and YSLEER. CDR3 amino acids: CASSQDRGLSGTQYF. The CDR3, as DNA: TGCGCCAGCAGCCAAGATAGGGGACTATCAGGTACGCAGTATTTT.

This clonotype occurred many times. The gene calls are TRBV7-3 and TRBJ2-3; 11 bases are shared with TRBD2. The germline V gene has CDR1 SGHTA and CDR2 FQGTGA. CDR3 length: 14 residues. Trimming at V came to 2 bases and at J to 8 bases, leaving 3 bases not matched to a gene. This CDR3 is CASSLSGTSGTQYF. DNA for the CDR3: TGTGCCAGCAGCTTATCGGGGACTAGCGGTACGCAGTATTTT.

The genes are TRBV6-5 and TRBJ2-4; no firm D call. Germline V CDR1 and CDR2: MNHEY, SVGAGI. The CDR3 runs to 12 residues. Deletions cut 8 bases from V and 6 bases from J, with 11 bases between. The CDR3 reads CASGTGGNIQYF. DNA for the CDR3: TGTGCCAGCGGAACGGGCGGAAACATTCAGTACTTC.

This clonotype was found a few times. This sequence joins TRBV4-1 and TRBJ2-3; D not resolved. The CDR3 runs 15 residues. Germline-derived CDR1 and CDR2 are MGHRA and YSYEKL. Trimming pared 4 bases from V and 5 bases from J, leaving 16 bases between. This CDR3 reads CASSRAHADEDTQYF. CDR3 in DNA: TGCGCCAGCAGCCGGGCCCACGCGGATGAAGATACGCAGTATTTT.

The chain carries TRBV7-2 and TRBJ2-7, with 11 nucleotides matching TRBD2. This CDR3 has 16 residues. Losses at the gene ends were 4 bases for V and 4 bases for J; bases not matched to a gene: 9. Germline V lookup: CDR1 SGHTA, CDR2 FQGNSA. The CDR3 protein is CASSSRASGRIYEQYF. CDR3 coding DNA: TGTGCCAGCAGCTCGAGGGCTAGCGGGAGGATTTACGAGCAGTACTTC.

The CDR3 spells CSARDPGSGYEQYF. The CDR3 DNA reads TGCAGTGCTAGAGATCCCGGGTCGGGGTACGAGCAGTACTTC. This chain uses TRBV20-1 with TRBJ2-7; maybe TRBD2 (5 bases). V gave up 0 bases and J gave up 4 bases, with 13 bases separating them. There are 14 residues in the CDR3. The germline CDR1 and CDR2 sequences are DFQATT and SNEGSKA (reference sequence).

About this clonotype itself: Given a much more abundant clone one base away, this may be a read error. The chain is built from TRBV12-3 or TRBV12-4 and TRBJ2-3, with 9 bases that match TRBD2. V gave up 6 bases and J gave up 1 base; unmatched junction bases: 5. The CDR3 runs to 15 residues. This CDR3 is CASRNVAGGTDTQYF. The CDR3 coding sequence is TGTGCCAGCAGAAACGTAGCGGGGGGCACAGATACGCAGTATTTT.

A few counts support this clonotype. The chain joins TRBV11-2 to TRBJ2-5; D gene ambiguous. V shed 3 bases and J shed 4 bases, with 21 bases lying between them. Germline CDR1 SGHAT, CDR2 FQNNGV. This CDR3 spans 17 amino acids. The CDR3 protein is CASSLERLLLIGETQYF. Written as DNA, the CDR3 is TGTGCCAGCAGCTTGGAGAGGCTGCTACTAATAGGAGAGACCCAGTACTTC.

This chain links TRBV25-1 with TRBJ1-4; 8 bases agree with TRBD1. The CDR3 has 14 amino acids. Germline V gene lookup returns CDR1 MGHDK and CDR2 SYGVNS. The trim removed 6 bases at V and 8 bases at J, leaving 8 bases unmatched. CDR3 bases: TGTGCCAGCAGGGGAGACAGGGGCCTGGAAAAACTGTTTTTT. Translation: CASRGDRGLEKLFF.

This clonotype was seen a few times. This chain uses TRBV4-1 with TRBJ2-1, with 9 bases that match TRBD1. The CDR3 is 15 amino acids. Germline V gene sequence: CDR1 MGHRA, CDR2 YSYEKL. The V segment lost 5 bases and the J segment 9 bases; nucleotides outside the gene matches: 11. Here the CDR3 reads CASSSRQGGNGEQFF. CDR3 coding DNA: TGCGCCAGCAGCTCACGACAGGGGGGCAACGGTGAGCAGTTCTTC.

This clonotype was counted only a few times. The chain recombines TRBV28 with TRBJ2-5; weak D call: TRBD2 (6 bases). Looked up from germline, CDR1 is MDHEN and CDR2 is SYDVKM. The CDR3 totals 14 residues. The V end was cut by 2 bases, the J end by 3 bases, with 10 bases between. The CDR3 is CASSLSGWKETQYF. The CDR3 DNA reads as TGTGCCAGCAGTTTAAGCGGGTGGAAAGAGACCCAGTACTTC.

There are a few counts of this clonotype. This chain joins TRBV4-3 and TRBJ1-1, with D possibly matching TRBD1 (5 bases). In germline, CDR1 is LGHNA, CDR2 YSLEER. The CDR3 spans 15 residues. V lost 2 bases and J 4 bases, leaving 14 bases between the germline ends. CDR3: CASSQLPGSVTEAFF. As DNA, the CDR3 is TGCGCCAGCAGCCAACTCCCAGGGTCGGTCACTGAAGCTTTCTTT.

The chain joins TRBV7-8 to TRBJ1-1, with D unclear. The V gene lost 0 bases and the J gene lost 5 bases, with 16 bases spanning the gap. Looked up from germline, CDR1 is SGHVS and CDR2 is FQNEAQ. The CDR3 has 16 amino acids. The CDR3 loop reads CASSLATRGVGTEAFF. The CDR3 DNA sequence: TGTGCCAGCAGCTTAGCGACGCGCGGCGTTGGGACTGAAGCTTTCTTT.

This sequence joins TRBV7-9 and TRBJ1-2; 9 bases align to TRBD1. V gave up 5 bases and J gave up 0 bases; unmatched junction bases: 7. This CDR3 region has 16 residues. From germline, CDR1 is SEHNR and CDR2 FQNEAQ (reference sequence). The DNA for the CDR3 is TGTGCCAGCAGCCCCGGGACAGGGCCAGCTAACTATGGCTACACCTTC. Protein sequence: CASSPGTGPANYGYTF.

This clonotype was counted a few times. CDR3 DNA sequence: TGTGCCAGCAGTTTAAGTCAAGGGGGATCCACCCAGCATTTT. It yields the protein CASSLSQGGSTQHF. This chain connects TRBV12-3 or TRBV12-4 to TRBJ1-5, with a tentative D call TRBD1 (6 bases). The CDR3 contains 14 residues. Trimming pared 2 bases from V and 11 bases from J, leaving 16 bases between.

The V gene is TRBV7-2, the J gene TRBJ2-1, with a possible D match to TRBD1 (6 bases). Deletions cut 1 base from V and 2 bases from J, with 9 bases between. Germline values: CDR1 SGHTA, CDR2 FQGNSA. This CDR3 has 15 residues. The chain's CDR3 is CASSLDRDPYNEQFF. The DNA for the CDR3 is TGTGCCAGCAGCTTAGACAGGGACCCCTACAATGAGCAGTTCTTC.

The chain is built from TRBV9 and TRBJ1-2, with D tentatively TRBD1 (6 bases). This CDR3 has 16 amino acids. V was shortened by 4 bases and J by 4 bases, with 20 bases between the two germline ends. Germline V CDR1 and CDR2: SGDLS, YYNGEE. The CDR3 DNA reads as TGTGCCAGCAGCCAAAACCAACAGGGTACCCCCTATGGCTACACCTTC. The encoded protein is CASSQNQQGTPYGYTF.

At least ten counts were recorded for this clonotype. The V and J genes are TRBV20-1 and TRBJ2-1; D remains ambiguous. This CDR3 contains 11 residues. Germline values: CDR1 DFQATT, CDR2 SNEGSKA (reference sequence). CDR3 DNA sequence: TGCAGCGCCCGACGGGACAATGAGCAGTTCTTC. Protein: CSARRDNEQFF.

The table lists this clonotype with a few counts. The chain joins TRBV6-5 to TRBJ2-2; D not certain. Germline values: CDR1 MNHEY, CDR2 SVGAGI. Trimming shortened V by 0 bases and J by 3 bases, and 8 bases separated the two germline ends. The CDR3 is made up of 15 amino acids. CDR3 protein: CASSYSGFDTGELFF. As DNA, the CDR3 is TGTGCCAGCAGTTACTCCGGGTTCGACACCGGGGAGCTGTTTTTT.

The V gene is TRBV20-1, the J gene TRBJ2-3; TRBD2 agrees at 7 bases. V trimming: 5 bases; J trimming: 0 bases; junction bases outside the gene matches: 5. The CDR3 length is 14 residues. Germline-derived CDR1 and CDR2 are DFQATT and SNEGSKA (reference sequence). The CDR3 loop reads CSAVRDYSTDTQYF. The CDR3 nucleotides read TGCAGTGCTGTCCGGGACTATAGCACAGATACGCAGTATTTT.

The rearrangement joins TRBV6-2 or TRBV6-3 to TRBJ1-1, with D hard to call. The length of the CDR3 is 11 residues. Trimming cost V 2 bases and J 8 bases, with 6 bases left between them. Germline CDR1 reads MNHEY; CDR2 reads SVGEGT. The CDR3 protein is CASSYRVEAFF. CDR3 in DNA: TGTGCCAGCAGTTACCGCGTGGAAGCTTTCTTT.

The CDR3: CASSQGAGGSSSYNEQFF. The CDR3 coding sequence is TGCGCCAGCAGCCAAGGTGCGGGGGGGTCCAGCTCCTACAATGAGCAGTTCTTC. The genes are TRBV4-1 and TRBJ2-1; TRBD2 matches 9 bases. The CDR3 is 18 residues long. Germline assignment: CDR1 MGHRA and CDR2 YSYEKL. Unmatched junction bases numbered 7, after V lost 1 base and J lost 0 bases.

The chain employs TRBV18 and TRBJ1-1, with D possibly TRBD1 on 5 matching bases. With 3 bases removed from V and 3 bases from J, the gap between germline ends came to 11 bases. The CDR3 consists of 14 residues. Germline V gene lookup returns CDR1 KGHSH and CDR2 LQKENI. CDR3 DNA sequence: TGTGCCAGCTCACCGACCTGGGGGGACACTGAAGCTTTCTTT. Encoded protein: CASSPTWGDTEAFF.

The rearrangement uses TRBV27 and TRBJ1-1; TRBD1 might be the D (6 bases). The germline V gene has CDR1 MNHEY and CDR2 SMNVEV (reference sequence). The CDR3 has 13 residues. V was trimmed by 5 bases and J by 10 bases, leaving 17 bases between them. The CDR3 is CASSPWQGLAAFF. DNA of the CDR3: TGTGCCAGCAGTCCTTGGCAGGGGCTGGCAGCTTTCTTT.

The V gene is TRBV29-1, the J gene TRBJ2-7; D may be TRBD1 (5 bases). There are 11 residues in the CDR3. Trimming took 7 bases from V and 6 from J, leaving 13 bases between them. The germline V gene has CDR1 SQVTM and CDR2 ANQGSEA. Here the CDR3 reads CSGIRGFEQYF. DNA for the CDR3: TGCAGCGGTATTAGGGGTTTCGAGCAGTACTTC.

The genes are TRBV6-1 and TRBJ2-2; D call uncertain. The CDR3 length is 11 residues. Deletions cut 6 bases from V and 6 bases from J, with 5 bases between. The germline gives CDR1 MNHNS, CDR2 SASEGT. CDR3 residues: CASSIPGELFF. The CDR3 DNA is TGTGCCAGCAGCATCCCCGGGGAGCTGTTTTTT.

The gene calls are TRBV20-1 and TRBJ2-5, with a weak D call TRBD1 (6 bases). This CDR3 has 13 amino acids. Looked up from germline, CDR1 is DFQATT and CDR2 is SNEGSKA (reference sequence). Trimming cost V 5 bases and J 4 bases, with 14 bases left between them. The CDR3 region is CSALRGSRETQYF. CDR3 DNA: TGCAGTGCTTTGAGGGGGTCCCGAGAGACCCAGTACTTC.

This clonotype has only one observation. Relative to the germline gene, one junction end is altered; a read error may explain this. The chain couples TRBV6-6 to TRBJ2-7, with 8 bases matching TRBD1. This CDR3 has 14 residues. CDR1 is MNHNY and CDR2 is SVGAGI in the germline V gene (reference sequence). As DNA, the CDR3 is TGTGCCGGCAGGGGGCCAGGGCACTCCTACGAGCAGTACTTC. Amino acids: CAGRGPGHSYEQYF.

The V and J genes are TRBV7-3 and TRBJ2-1, with 11 bases lining up with TRBD2. The V gene end was trimmed by 5 bases and the J gene end by 10 bases; junction bases not matched to a gene: 10. Per germline, CDR1 SGHTA and CDR2 FQGTGA. This CDR3 comprises 15 residues. The CDR3 loop reads CASSPQTSGNHEQFF. The CDR3 nucleotides are TGTGCCAGCAGCCCCCAGACTAGCGGGAATCACGAGCAGTTCTTC. Complete variable domain (other parts from reference TRBV7-3 and TRBJ2-1): GAGVSQTPSNKVTEKGKYVELRCDPISGHTALYWYRQSLGQGPEFLIYFQGTGAADDSGLPNDRFFAVRPEGSVSTLKIQRTERGDSAVYLCASSPQTSGNHEQFFGPGTRLTVL.